Listed below are T cell receptor beta chains from one sample, sequenced in a study of human T cells and chemical hapten exposure. One entry per CDR3 protein, called by TCRdb with MiXCR from the RACE reads. The table lists 35,000 to 45,000 distinct CDR3 sequences, about an eighth of them singletons. The material sequenced was whole blood, taken in connection with sensitization to the hapten diphenylcyclopropenone (DPC). These receptors came from a woman between 40 and 55 years old with alopecia areata. Some clones in this sample may be carry-over from other donors' samples. Each CDR3 is given with its conserved first and last residue. Fields, in order: V gene, D gene, clone size, J gene, CDR3 protein, CDR3 DNA. The D gene is left open where the match is weak. Clone size is stated in some rows and not others, as once, few, many or a class when expanded.

TRBV12-3/TRBV12-4	-	-	TRBJ1-2	CASSYRGEYGYTF	TGTGCCAGCAGTTATAGGGGCGAGTATGGCTACACCTTC
TRBV20-1	-	-	TRBJ1-1	CSATPRGFTEAFF	TGCAGTGCTACCCCCAGGGGATTCACTGAAGCTTTCTTT
TRBV20-1	TRBD1	few	TRBJ1-2	CGGNRGNYGYTF	TGCGGGGGAAACAGGGGAAACTATGGCTACACCTTC
TRBV7-9	-	-	TRBJ1-1	CASSLGSGLNTEAFF	TGTGCCAGCAGCTTAGGATCAGGACTGAACACTGAAGCTTTCTTT
TRBV2	-	few	TRBJ2-1	CASSVGFNNEQFF	TGTGCCAGCAGTGTCGGTTTCAACAATGAGCAGTTCTTC
TRBV7-9	-	-	TRBJ1-4	CASSSYSVNEKLFF	TGTGCCAGCAGCTCCTACAGTGTTAATGAAAAACTGTTTTTT
TRBV7-2	-	-	TRBJ2-5	CASSLFPQETQYF	TGTGCCAGCAGCTTATTTCCGCAAGAGACCCAGTACTTC
TRBV27	-	few	TRBJ1-1	CASSLREYTEAFF	TGTGCCAGCAGTCTCCGGGAGTACACTGAAGCTTTCTTT
TRBV7-8	TRBD2	-	TRBJ2-7	CASSLGTSVSYEQYF	TGTGCCAGCAGCTTAGGGACTAGCGTCTCCTACGAGCAGTACTTC
TRBV5-4	TRBD1	-	TRBJ2-5	CASSQGTGRTETQYF	TGTGCCAGCAGCCAAGGGACAGGGCGAACGGAGACCCAGTACTTC
TRBV29-1	-	-	TRBJ2-3	CSVGTASSTDTQYF	TGCAGCGTTGGGACCGCGTCTAGCACAGATACGCAGTATTTT
TRBV19	TRBD1	many	TRBJ2-2	CATDRGQGTGELFF	TGTGCCACCGACAGGGGGCAGGGCACCGGGGAGCTGTTTTTT
TRBV6-1	TRBD1	many	TRBJ2-7	CASSAPAGQGAVAYEQYF	TGTGCCAGCAGTGCCCCCGCGGGACAGGGGGCCGTAGCCTACGAGCAGTACTTC
TRBV29-1	-	few	TRBJ2-7	CSVAGGPASEQYF	TGCAGCGTTGCCGGGGGTCCGGCCAGTGAGCAGTACTTC
TRBV28	TRBD1	many	TRBJ1-1	CASSLRQGGLDTEAFF	TGTGCCAGCAGCCTTCGACAGGGCGGGTTGGACACTGAAGCTTTCTTT
TRBV20-1	-	few	TRBJ1-5	CSARGGQDLQPQHF	TGCAGTGCTAGAGGAGGGCAGGATCTTCAGCCCCAGCATTTT
TRBV28	TRBD2	few	TRBJ2-1	CASSFERGRDNEQFF	TGTGCCAGCAGTTTTGAACGGGGGAGGGACAATGAGCAGTTCTTC
TRBV2	-	few	TRBJ2-7	CAARGLPNYEQYF	TGTGCCGCACGAGGCCTACCAAACTACGAGCAGTACTTC
TRBV3-1	-	many	TRBJ2-3	CASSRTNPDYTSTDTQYF	TGTGCCAGCAGTCGTACAAATCCGGACTATACTAGCACAGATACGCAGTATTTT
TRBV29-1	-	-	TRBJ2-3	CSVARVLGVGTDTQYF	TGCAGCGTAGCGCGCGTTTTGGGGGTCGGCACAGATACGCAGTATTTT
TRBV27	-	many	TRBJ1-6	CASRPSTIWSPLHF	TGTGCCAGCAGACCTTCCACTATATGGTCACCCCTCCACTTT
TRBV10-3	TRBD2	many	TRBJ2-1	CATLGLAEEGEQFF	TGTGCCACCCTGGGACTAGCGGAGGAAGGTGAGCAGTTCTTC
TRBV7-2	-	few	TRBJ2-7	CASSLPPNEQYF	TGTGCCAGCAGCTTACCGCCCAACGAGCAGTACTTC
TRBV28	TRBD1	-	TRBJ2-1	CASSSRLGQGRNEQFF	TGTGCCAGCAGTTCTCGACTGGGACAGGGTAGGAATGAGCAGTTCTTC
TRBV29-1	-	few	TRBJ1-1	CSVRNSLNTEAFF	TGCAGCGTCCGGAACAGCCTGAACACTGAAGCTTTCTTT
TRBV28	-	few	TRBJ1-2	CASSPGQEYGYTF	TGTGCCAGCAGTCCGGGACAAGAGTATGGCTACACCTTC
TRBV29-1	TRBD2	few	TRBJ2-1	CSSAGGNLYNEQFF	TGCAGCTCGGCGGGAGGAAACCTTTACAATGAGCAGTTCTTC
TRBV20-1	TRBD2	few	TRBJ2-1	CSASGGEGFNEQFF	TGCAGTGCTAGTGGGGGGGAAGGATTCAATGAGCAGTTCTTC
TRBV11-1	TRBD2	many	TRBJ2-3	CASSLEASGRSTDTQYF	TGTGCCAGCAGCTTAGAGGCTAGCGGGCGTTCCACAGATACGCAGTATTTT